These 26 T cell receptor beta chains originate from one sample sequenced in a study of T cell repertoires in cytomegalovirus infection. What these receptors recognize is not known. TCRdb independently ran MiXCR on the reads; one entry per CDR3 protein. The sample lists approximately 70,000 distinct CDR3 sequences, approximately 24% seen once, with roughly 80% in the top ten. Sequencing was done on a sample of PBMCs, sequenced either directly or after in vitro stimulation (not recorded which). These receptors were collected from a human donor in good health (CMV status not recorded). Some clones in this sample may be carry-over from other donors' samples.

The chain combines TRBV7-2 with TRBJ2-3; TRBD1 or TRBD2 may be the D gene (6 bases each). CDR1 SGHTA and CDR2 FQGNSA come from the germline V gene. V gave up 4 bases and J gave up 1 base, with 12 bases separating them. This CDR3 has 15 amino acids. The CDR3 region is CASSSGAAGTDTQYF. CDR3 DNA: TGTGCCAGCAGCTCGGGGGCAGCGGGCACAGATACGCAGTATTTT.

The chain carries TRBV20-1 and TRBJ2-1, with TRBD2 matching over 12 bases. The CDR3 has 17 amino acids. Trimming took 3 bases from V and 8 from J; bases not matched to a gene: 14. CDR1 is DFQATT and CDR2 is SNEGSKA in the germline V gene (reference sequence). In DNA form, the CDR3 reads TGCAGTGCTAGGCCTCCTAGCGGGAGGGTCCACGGAGATGAGCAGTTCTTC. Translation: CSARPPSGRVHGDEQFF.

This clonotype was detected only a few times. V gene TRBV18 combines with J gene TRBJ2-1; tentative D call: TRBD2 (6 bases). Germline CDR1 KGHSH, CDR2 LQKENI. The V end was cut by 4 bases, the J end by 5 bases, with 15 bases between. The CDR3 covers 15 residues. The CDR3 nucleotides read TGTGCCAGCTCACTGGTGGCTAGCGCCAACAATGAGCAGTTCTTC. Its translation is CASSLVASANNEQFF.

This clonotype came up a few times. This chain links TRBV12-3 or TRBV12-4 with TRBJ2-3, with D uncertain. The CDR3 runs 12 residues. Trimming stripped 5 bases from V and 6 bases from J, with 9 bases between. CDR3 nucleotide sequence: TGTGCCAGCAGTCTGATAGTGGATACGCAGTATTTT. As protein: CASSLIVDTQYF.

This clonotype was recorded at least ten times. The CDR3 DNA reads as TGTGCCAGCAGCAGATTAACAGGGGGTAGAGGAAACATTCAGTACTTC. Protein: CASSRLTGGRGNIQYF. J is TRBJ2-4 and V is TRBV7-2, with 8 nucleotides matching TRBD1. Germline V lookup: CDR1 SGHTA, CDR2 FQGNSA. The V gene end was trimmed by 5 bases and the J gene end by 6 bases; junction bases not matched to a gene: 12. This CDR3 contains 16 residues. Filled out from reference TRBV7-2 and TRBJ2-4, the complete variable domain reads GAGVSQSPSNKVTEKGKDVELRCDPISGHTALYWYRQSLGQGLEFLIYFQGNSAPDKSGLPSDRFSAERTGGSVSTLTIQRTQQEDSAVYLCASSRLTGGRGNIQYFGAGTRLSVL.

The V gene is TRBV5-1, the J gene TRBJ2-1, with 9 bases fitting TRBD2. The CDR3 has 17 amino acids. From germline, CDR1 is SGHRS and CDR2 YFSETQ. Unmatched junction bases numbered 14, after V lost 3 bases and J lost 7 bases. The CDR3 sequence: CASSWGPAGGPGNEQFF. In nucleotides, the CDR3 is TGCGCCAGCAGCTGGGGCCCGGCGGGAGGGCCGGGTAATGAGCAGTTCTTC.

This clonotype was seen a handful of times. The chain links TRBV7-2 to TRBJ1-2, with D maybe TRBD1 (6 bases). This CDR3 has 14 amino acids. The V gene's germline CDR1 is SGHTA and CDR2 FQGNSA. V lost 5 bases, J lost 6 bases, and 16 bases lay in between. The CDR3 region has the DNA TGTGCCAGCAGCCTAATTACAGGGCAGGATGGCTACACCTTC. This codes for CASSLITGQDGYTF.

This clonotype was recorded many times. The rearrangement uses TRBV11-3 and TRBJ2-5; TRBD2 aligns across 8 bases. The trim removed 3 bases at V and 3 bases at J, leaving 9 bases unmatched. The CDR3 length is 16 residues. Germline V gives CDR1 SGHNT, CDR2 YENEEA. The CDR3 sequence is CASSLVRTSREETQYF. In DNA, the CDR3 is TGTGCCAGCAGCTTGGTTCGGACTAGCCGTGAAGAGACCCAGTACTTC.

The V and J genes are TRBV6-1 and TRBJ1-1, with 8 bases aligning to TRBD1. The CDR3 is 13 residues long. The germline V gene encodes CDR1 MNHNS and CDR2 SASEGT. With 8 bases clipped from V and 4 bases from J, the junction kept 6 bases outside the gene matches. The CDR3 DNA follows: TGTGCCAGCGCGGATACAGGGGGCACTGAAGCTTTCTTT. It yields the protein CASADTGGTEAFF.

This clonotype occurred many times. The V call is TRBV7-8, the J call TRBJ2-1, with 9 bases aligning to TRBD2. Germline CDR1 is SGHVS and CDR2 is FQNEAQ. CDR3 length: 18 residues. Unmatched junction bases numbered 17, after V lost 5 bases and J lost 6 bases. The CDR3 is CASSRQGDSGSFGNEQFF. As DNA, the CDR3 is TGTGCCAGCAGCCGGCAGGGAGATAGCGGGAGTTTCGGCAATGAGCAGTTCTTC. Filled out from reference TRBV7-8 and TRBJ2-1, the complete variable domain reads GAGVSQSPRYKVAKRGQDVALRCDPISGHVSLFWYQQALGQGPEFLTYFQNEAQLDKSGLPSDRFFAERPEGSVSTLKIQRTQQEDSAVYLCASSRQGDSGSFGNEQFFGPGTRLTVL.

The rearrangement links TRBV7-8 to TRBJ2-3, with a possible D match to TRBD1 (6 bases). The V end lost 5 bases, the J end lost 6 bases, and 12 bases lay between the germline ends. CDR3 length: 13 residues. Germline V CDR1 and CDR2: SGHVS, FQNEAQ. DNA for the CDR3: TGTGCCAGCAGCCGAGGACAGCTTGATACGCAGTATTTT. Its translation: CASSRGQLDTQYF.

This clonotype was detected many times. DNA of the CDR3: TGTGCCAGCAGCTTAGCGCAAACCCGTCAAGATACGCAGTATTTT. This encodes CASSLAQTRQDTQYF. The gene calls are TRBV7-2 and TRBJ2-3; D gene ambiguous. The CDR3 is 15 amino acids. The germline V gene has CDR1 SGHTA and CDR2 FQGNSA. Trimming pared 0 bases from V and 5 bases from J, leaving 12 bases between.

CDR3 sequence reads: CSARTLRQGQLGDTQYF. The CDR3 bases are TGCAGTGCTAGAACCCTTCGACAGGGCCAGTTGGGAGATACGCAGTATTTT. The chain links TRBV20-1 to TRBJ2-3, with 7 bases that match TRBD1. CDR1 is DFQATT, CDR2 SNEGSKA, per germline (reference sequence). The CDR3 is 17 amino acids. V was clipped by 2 bases and J by 5 bases; unmatched bases: 16.

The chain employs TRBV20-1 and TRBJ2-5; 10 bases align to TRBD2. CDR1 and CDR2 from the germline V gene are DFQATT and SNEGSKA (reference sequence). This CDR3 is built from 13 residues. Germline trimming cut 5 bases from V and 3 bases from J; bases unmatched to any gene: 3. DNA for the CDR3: TGCAGTGCTGTACTAGCGGGAAAAGAGACCCAGTACTTC. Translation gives CSAVLAGKETQYF.

In DNA, the CDR3 is TGTGCCAGCAGTACAACTCATAGCTCCTACAATGAGCAGTTCTTC. As protein: CASSTTHSSYNEQFF. V is TRBV27 and J is TRBJ2-1; D not resolved. Looked up from germline, CDR1 is MNHEY and CDR2 is SMNVEV (reference sequence). The ends were cut back, 5 bases at V and 0 bases at J, with 11 bases in the middle. There are 15 residues in the CDR3.

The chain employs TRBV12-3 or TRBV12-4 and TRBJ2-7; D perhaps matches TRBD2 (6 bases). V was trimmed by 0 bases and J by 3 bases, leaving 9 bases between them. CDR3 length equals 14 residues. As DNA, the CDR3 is TGTGCCAGCAGTTTAGCACACGGGGGCTACGAGCAGTACTTC. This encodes CASSLAHGGYEQYF.

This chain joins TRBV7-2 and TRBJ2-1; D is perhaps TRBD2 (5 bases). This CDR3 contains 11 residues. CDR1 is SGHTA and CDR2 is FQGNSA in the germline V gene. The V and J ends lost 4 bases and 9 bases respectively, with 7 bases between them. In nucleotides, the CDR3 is TGTGCCAGCAGCTCTAGCACTGAGCAGTTCTTC. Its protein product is CASSSSTEQFF.

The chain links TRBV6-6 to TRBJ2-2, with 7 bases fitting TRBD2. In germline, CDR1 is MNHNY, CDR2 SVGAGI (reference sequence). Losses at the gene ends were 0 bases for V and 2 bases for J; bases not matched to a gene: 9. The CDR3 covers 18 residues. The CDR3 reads CASSYSSGLAANTGELFF. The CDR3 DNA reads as TGTGCCAGCAGTTACTCGTCGGGCCTAGCGGCTAACACCGGGGAGCTGTTTTTT.

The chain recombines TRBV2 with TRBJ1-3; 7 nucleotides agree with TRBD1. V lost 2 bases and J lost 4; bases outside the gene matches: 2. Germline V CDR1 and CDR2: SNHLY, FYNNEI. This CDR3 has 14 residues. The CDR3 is CASSEQGEGNTIYF. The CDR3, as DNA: TGTGCCAGCAGTGAACAGGGGGAAGGAAACACCATATATTTT.

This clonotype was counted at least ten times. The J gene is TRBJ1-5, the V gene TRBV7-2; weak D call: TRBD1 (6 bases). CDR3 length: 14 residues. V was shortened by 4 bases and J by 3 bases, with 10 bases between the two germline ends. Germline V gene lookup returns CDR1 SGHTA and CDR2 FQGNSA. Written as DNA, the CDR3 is TGTGCCAGCAGCTCGGACAGTAACAATCAGCCCCAGCATTTT. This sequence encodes CASSSDSNNQPQHF.

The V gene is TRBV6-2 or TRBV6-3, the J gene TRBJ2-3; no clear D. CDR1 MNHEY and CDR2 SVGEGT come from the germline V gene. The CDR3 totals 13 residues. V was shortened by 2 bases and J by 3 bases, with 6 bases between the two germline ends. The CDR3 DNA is TGTGCCAGCAGTTACCGCAGGACAGATACGCAGTATTTT. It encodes CASSYRRTDTQYF.

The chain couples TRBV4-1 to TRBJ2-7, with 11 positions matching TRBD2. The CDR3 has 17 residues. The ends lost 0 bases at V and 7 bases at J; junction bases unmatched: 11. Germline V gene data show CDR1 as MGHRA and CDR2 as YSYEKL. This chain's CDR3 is CASSQDVGSGRVGEQYV. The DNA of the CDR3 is TGCGCCAGCAGCCAAGATGTAGGTAGCGGGAGGGTGGGGGAGCAGTACGTC.

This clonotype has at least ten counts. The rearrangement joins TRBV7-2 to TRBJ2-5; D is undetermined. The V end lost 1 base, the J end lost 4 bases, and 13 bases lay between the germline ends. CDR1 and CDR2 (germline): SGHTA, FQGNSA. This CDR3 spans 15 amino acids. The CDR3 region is CASSLGLASSETQYF. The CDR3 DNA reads TGTGCCAGCAGCTTAGGATTGGCGTCGTCAGAGACCCAGTACTTC. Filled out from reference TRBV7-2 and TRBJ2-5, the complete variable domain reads GAGVSQSPSNKVTEKGKDVELRCDPISGHTALYWYRQSLGQGLEFLIYFQGNSAPDKSGLPSDRFSAERTGGSVSTLTIQRTQQEDSAVYLCASSLGLASSETQYFGPGTRLLVL.

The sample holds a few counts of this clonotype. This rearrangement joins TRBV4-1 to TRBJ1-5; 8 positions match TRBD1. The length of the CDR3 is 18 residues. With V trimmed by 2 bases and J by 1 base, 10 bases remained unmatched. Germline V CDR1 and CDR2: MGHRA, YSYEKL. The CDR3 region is CASSQYIGQGGSNQPQHF. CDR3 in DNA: TGCGCCAGCAGCCAATATATTGGACAGGGTGGAAGCAATCAGCCCCAGCATTTT.

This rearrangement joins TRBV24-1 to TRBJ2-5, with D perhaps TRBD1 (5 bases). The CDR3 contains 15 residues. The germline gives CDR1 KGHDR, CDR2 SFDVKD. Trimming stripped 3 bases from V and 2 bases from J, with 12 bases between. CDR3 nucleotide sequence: TGTGCCACCAGTGATAATGGGCAGGGACAAGAGACCCAGTACTTC. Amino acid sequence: CATSDNGQGQETQYF.

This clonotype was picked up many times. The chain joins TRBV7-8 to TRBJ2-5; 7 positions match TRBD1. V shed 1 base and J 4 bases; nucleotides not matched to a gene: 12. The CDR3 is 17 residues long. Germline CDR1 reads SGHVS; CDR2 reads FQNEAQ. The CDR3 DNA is TGTGCCAGCAGCTTAGGTCGCAGGGGGATCTTCTTAGAGACCCAGTACTTC. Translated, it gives CASSLGRRGIFLETQYF.